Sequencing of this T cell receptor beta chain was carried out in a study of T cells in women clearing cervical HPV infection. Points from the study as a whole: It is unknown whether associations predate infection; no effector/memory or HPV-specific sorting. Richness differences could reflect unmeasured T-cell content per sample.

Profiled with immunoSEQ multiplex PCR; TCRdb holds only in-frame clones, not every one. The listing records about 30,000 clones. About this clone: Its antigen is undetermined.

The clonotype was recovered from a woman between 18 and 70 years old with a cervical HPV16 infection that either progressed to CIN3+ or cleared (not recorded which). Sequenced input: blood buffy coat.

The CDR3 protein is CASSSLTGARSGANVLTF. Partial CDR3 DNA: TGCGCCAGCAGCTCCCTGACAGGGGCGCGCTCTGGGGCCAACGTC. The chain recombines TRBV5-1 with TRBJ2-6, with 8 bases identical to TRBD1. The read comes to an end 3 residues before the CDR3 does, leaving the germline J gene to fill in the end. The V and J ends lost 3 bases and 0 bases, in that order; junction bases with no gene match: 8. The CDR3 runs 18 residues. Germline CDR1 is SGHRS and CDR2 is YFSETQ.